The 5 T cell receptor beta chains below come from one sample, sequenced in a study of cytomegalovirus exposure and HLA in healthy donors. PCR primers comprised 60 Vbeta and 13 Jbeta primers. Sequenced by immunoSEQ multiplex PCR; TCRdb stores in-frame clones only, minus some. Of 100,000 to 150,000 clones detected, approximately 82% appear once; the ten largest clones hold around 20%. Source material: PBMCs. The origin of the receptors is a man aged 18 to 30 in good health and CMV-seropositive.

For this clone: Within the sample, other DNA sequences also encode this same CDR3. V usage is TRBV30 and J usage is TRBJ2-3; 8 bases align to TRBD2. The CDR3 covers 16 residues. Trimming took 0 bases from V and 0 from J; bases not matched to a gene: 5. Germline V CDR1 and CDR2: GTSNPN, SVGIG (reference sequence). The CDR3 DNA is TGTGCCTGGAGTGTCGGTTTAGCGGGGAGCACAGATACGCAGTATTTT. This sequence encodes CAWSVGLAGSTDTQYF.

The DNA for the CDR3 is TGTGCCAGCAGCTTCGGACGGGAGAACACCGGGGAGCTGTTTTTT. It encodes CASSFGRENTGELFF. V and J are TRBV5-8 and TRBJ2-2; possible D gene TRBD2, 5 bases. The CDR3 length is 15 residues. Germline CDR1 and CDR2: SGHTS and YDEGEE. The V end lost 2 bases, the J end lost 1 base, and 9 bases lay between the germline ends. Variable domain in full (rest from reference TRBV5-8 and TRBJ2-2): EAGVTQSPTHLIKTRGQQATLRCSPISGHTSVYWYQQALGLGLQFLLWYDEGEERNRGNFPPRFSGRQFPNYSSELNVNALELEDSALYLCASSFGRENTGELFFGEGSRLTVL.

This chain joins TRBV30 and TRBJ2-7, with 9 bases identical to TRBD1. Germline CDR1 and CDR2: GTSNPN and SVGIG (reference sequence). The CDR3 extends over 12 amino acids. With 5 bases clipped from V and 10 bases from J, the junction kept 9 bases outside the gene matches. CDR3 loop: CAWGAGTGHQYF. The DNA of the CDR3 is TGTGCCTGGGGGGCCGGGACAGGGCACCAGTACTTC.

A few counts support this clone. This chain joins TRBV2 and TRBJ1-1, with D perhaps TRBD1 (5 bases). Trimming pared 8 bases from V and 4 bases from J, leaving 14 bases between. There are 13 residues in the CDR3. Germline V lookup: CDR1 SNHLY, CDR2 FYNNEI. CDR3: CASVRERGTEAFF. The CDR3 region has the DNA TGTGCCAGCGTTAGGGAAAGGGGCACTGAAGCTTTCTTT.

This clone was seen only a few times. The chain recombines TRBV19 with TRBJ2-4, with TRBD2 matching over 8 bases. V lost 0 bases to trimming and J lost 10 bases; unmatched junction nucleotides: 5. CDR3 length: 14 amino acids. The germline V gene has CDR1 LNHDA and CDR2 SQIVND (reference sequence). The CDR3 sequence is CASSIDLGGAIQYF. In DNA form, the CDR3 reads TGTGCCAGTAGTATAGATCTCGGGGGGGCGATTCAGTACTTC.